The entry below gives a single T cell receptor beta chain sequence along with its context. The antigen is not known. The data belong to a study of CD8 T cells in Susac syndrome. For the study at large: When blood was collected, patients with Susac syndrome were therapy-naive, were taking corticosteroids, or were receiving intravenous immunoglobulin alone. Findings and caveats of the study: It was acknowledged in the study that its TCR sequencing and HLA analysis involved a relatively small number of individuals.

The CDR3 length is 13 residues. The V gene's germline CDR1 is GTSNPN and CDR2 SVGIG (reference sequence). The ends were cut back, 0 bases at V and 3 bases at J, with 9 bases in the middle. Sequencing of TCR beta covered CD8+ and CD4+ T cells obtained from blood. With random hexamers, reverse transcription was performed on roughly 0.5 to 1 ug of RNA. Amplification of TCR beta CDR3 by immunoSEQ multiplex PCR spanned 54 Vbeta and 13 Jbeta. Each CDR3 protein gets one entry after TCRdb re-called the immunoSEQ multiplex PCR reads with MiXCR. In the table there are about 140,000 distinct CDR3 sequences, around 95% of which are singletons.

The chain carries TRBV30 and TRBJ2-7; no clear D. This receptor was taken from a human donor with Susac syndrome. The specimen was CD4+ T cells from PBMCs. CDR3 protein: CAWSVRPIYEQYF. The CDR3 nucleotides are TGTGCCTGGAGTGTTCGACCCATCTACGAGCAGTACTTC.